A selection of T cell receptor beta chains follows, all from one sample in a study of blood T cells in healthy people across ages. TCRdb itself ran the 5' RACE reads through MiXCR, one entry per CDR3 protein. The sample lists about 500,000 distinct CDR3 sequences, about 25% occurring once. The sample was also linked to a second study, of T cells of mothers and their children.

The sequenced sample was blood. The receptors derive from a boy younger than 18 in good health. Both conserved end residues are part of each CDR3. Fields, in order: J gene, V gene, clone size, D gene, CDR3 protein, CDR3 DNA. The D gene is left open where the match is weak. Only part of the rows carry a size: once, few, many, or a class if the clone is expanded.

TRBJ1-2 TRBV7-9 . . CASSSRLSGDLDGYTF TGTGCCAGCAGCTCCAGGCTAAGTGGAGATTTGGATGGCTACACCTTC
TRBJ2-7 TRBV4-2 few TRBD2 CASSQASGNKVYEQYF TGTGCCAGCAGCCAAGCGAGCGGGAACAAGGTCTACGAGCAGTACTTC
TRBJ2-1 TRBV29-1 few . CSVEISAGYFYEQFF TGCAGCGTTGAGATTTCGGCGGGATATTTCTATGAGCAGTTCTTC
TRBJ2-1 TRBV3-1 many TRBD2 CASSQDVSSGGNEQFF TGTGCCAGCAGCCAAGATGTGTCTAGCGGGGGGAACGAGCAGTTCTTC
TRBJ2-2 TRBV9 . . CASSVVGRTGELFF TGTGCCAGCAGCGTAGTGGGGCGGACCGGGGAGCTGTTTTTT
TRBJ1-1 TRBV7-9 . TRBD1 CASSLAVRGQLNTEAFF TGTGCCAGCAGCTTAGCGGTAAGGGGGCAATTGAACACTGAAGCTTTCTTT
TRBJ1-4 TRBV12-3/TRBV12-4 . . CASSVLKKLFF TGTGCCAGCAGTGTTTTGAAAAAACTGTTTTTT
TRBJ1-4 TRBV9 . TRBD1 CASSARTGFGEKLFF TGTGCCAGCAGCGCCCGGACAGGGTTCGGGGAAAAACTGTTTTTT
TRBJ2-3 TRBV20-1 once TRBD2 CSAKPSGSLDTQYF TGCAGTGCTAAGCCCAGCGGGAGCCTCGATACGCAGTATTTT
TRBJ1-2 TRBV28 few . CASSLWAMDGYTF TGTGCCAGCAGTTTATGGGCGATGGATGGCTACACCTTC
TRBJ2-7 TRBV12-3/TRBV12-4 few . CASSAGATYEQYF TGTGCCAGCAGCGCTGGGGCAACCTACGAGCAGTACTTC
TRBJ1-2 TRBV10-3 few . CAIVRGSNYGYTF TGTGCCATCGTTAGGGGGTCTAACTATGGCTACACCTTC
TRBJ2-4 TRBV18 . . CASSPPNLAKDIQYF TGTGCCAGCTCACCACCTAATTTAGCCAAAGACATTCAGTACTTC
TRBJ2-7 TRBV4-1 . TRBD2 CASSQDKTSGVSYEQYF TGCGCCAGCAGCCAAGATAAAACTAGCGGGGTCTCCTACGAGCAGTACTTC
TRBJ2-2 TRBV29-1 . . CSVEEGTGELFF TGCAGCGTTGAAGAAGGGACCGGGGAGCTGTTTTTT
TRBJ2-1 TRBV29-1 . . CSVRRGSALGEQFF TGCAGCGTTCGCAGGGGATCTGCTTTGGGGGAGCAGTTCTTC
TRBJ2-7 TRBV6-2/TRBV6-3 few . CASSYSIYRYEQYF TGTGCCAGCAGTTACTCGATCTACAGGTACGAGCAGTACTTC
TRBJ2-5 TRBV4-1 few TRBD2 CASSRTSGTFQETQYF TGCGCCAGCAGCCGTACAAGCGGGACCTTCCAAGAGACCCAGTACTTC
TRBJ2-5 TRBV20-1 . TRBD1 CSANPGTGRMETQYF TGCAGTGCTAACCCCGGGACAGGGCGTATGGAGACCCAGTACTTC
TRBJ1-1 TRBV11-2 . . CASSPEISWGSGTEAFF TGTGCCAGCAGCCCAGAGATATCCTGGGGGTCGGGCACTGAAGCTTTCTTT
TRBJ2-7 TRBV20-1 . TRBD2 CSAREGTSFSYEQYF TGCAGTGCTAGAGAAGGGACTAGCTTCTCCTACGAGCAGTACTTC
TRBJ2-4 TRBV4-1 . . CASSQGQDGAKNIQYF TGCGCCAGCAGCCAAGGCCAGGACGGAGCCAAAAACATTCAGTACTTC
TRBJ2-5 TRBV7-8 . . CASSPLIGQGPETQYF TGTGCCAGCAGCCCTTTGATTGGGCAGGGACCCGAGACCCAGTACTTC
TRBJ2-1 TRBV4-3 . . CASSHVSSSGEQFF TGCGCCAGCAGCCACGTCAGCTCTTCCGGTGAGCAGTTCTTC
TRBJ2-7 TRBV7-2 many . CASSLVIQLPSYEQYF TGTGCCAGCAGCTTAGTTATCCAGCTCCCGAGCTACGAGCAGTACTTC
TRBJ2-3 TRBV14 . TRBD2 CASSANTGLAVDTQYF TGTGCCAGCAGCGCCAACACGGGACTAGCGGTCGATACGCAGTATTTT
TRBJ2-3 TRBV29-1 few . CSVAAGATTDTQYF TGCAGCGTTGCCGCAGGGGCTACCACAGATACGCAGTATTTT
TRBJ2-3 TRBV7-2 . TRBD2 CASSPQRGIDTQYF TGTGCCAGCAGCCCACAGCGGGGTATAGATACGCAGTATTTT
TRBJ1-4 TRBV25-1 . . CANGAGSEKLFF TGTGCCAACGGCGCAGGGAGCGAAAAACTGTTTTTT
TRBJ1-3 TRBV11-2 few . CASSFLRTAGNTIYF TGTGCCAGCAGCTTTCTTCGGACAGCAGGAAACACCATATATTTT
TRBJ2-1 TRBV4-3 . TRBD2 CASSRATSPSYNEQFF TGCGCCAGCAGCCGCGCGACTAGCCCGTCCTACAATGAGCAGTTCTTC
TRBJ2-4 TRBV29-1 many TRBD2 CSVGHPGGENIQYF TGCAGCGTGGGGCACCCCGGGGGGGAAAACATTCAGTACTTC
TRBJ1-3 TRBV20-1 few . CSASGARSGNTIYF TGCAGTGCTAGCGGGGCCCGCTCTGGAAACACCATATATTTT
TRBJ2-3 TRBV29-1 few TRBD2 CSVGGTSGIRKADTQYF TGCAGCGTCGGTGGGACTAGCGGGATACGTAAGGCGGATACGCAGTATTTT
TRBJ2-3 TRBV2 . . CASSEPWGTSSTDTQYF TGTGCCAGCAGTGAGCCGTGGGGCACTTCTAGCACAGATACGCAGTATTTT
TRBJ2-1 TRBV9 . TRBD2 CASSVAPSGRTGYNEQFF TGTGCCAGCAGCGTAGCGCCTAGCGGGAGGACGGGCTACAATGAGCAGTTCTTC
TRBJ2-7 TRBV2 few TRBD1 CASSDDRGPYF TGTGCCAGCAGCGACGACAGGGGCCCATACTTC
TRBJ2-7 TRBV6-5 few . CASSYSPGNYEQYF TGTGCCAGCAGTTACTCGCCGGGGAACTACGAGCAGTACTTC
TRBJ2-3 TRBV29-1 few TRBD1 CSHVGTGLYTQYF TGCAGCCACGTCGGGACAGGTCTATATACGCAGTATTTT
TRBJ2-1 TRBV6-1 few TRBD2 CASSLTLAGAHNEQFF TGTGCCAGCAGCCTCACATTAGCGGGGGCGCACAATGAGCAGTTCTTC
TRBJ1-2 TRBV4-3 . . CASSQGSGGALYGYTF TGCGCCAGCAGCCAAGGATCGGGGGGGGCCCTCTATGGCTACACCTTC
TRBJ2-7 TRBV7-9 . TRBD1 CASSSTPGQAVYEQYF TGTGCCAGCAGCTCAACTCCCGGACAGGCGGTCTACGAGCAGTACTTC
TRBJ1-1 TRBV20-1 . . CSATGWNTEAFF TGCAGTGCTACCGGTTGGAACACTGAAGCTTTCTTT
TRBJ1-2 TRBV7-9 . TRBD1 CASSPGQEATF TGTGCCAGCAGCCCGGGACAGGAAGCCACCTTC
TRBJ2-2 TRBV7-2 few TRBD2 CASRLGGPVAGELFF TGTGCCAGCAGGTTGGGAGGGCCTGTCGCCGGGGAGCTGTTTTTT
TRBJ1-2 TRBV18 . . CASSPRSAGGGYGYTF TGTGCCAGCTCACCAAGGTCGGCCGGGGGCGGCTATGGCTACACCTTC